This TCR beta chain was identified during a study of molecular identifiers for immune sequencing clone quantification. This clonotype appeared a few times. Its target is unknown. Previously described methods and listed TCR primers produced bulk TCR libraries. TCRdb re-analysed the PCR reads in MiXCR, keeping a single row per CDR3 protein. The table lists about half a million distinct CDR3 sequences, about 21% of them singletons. V lost 11 bases and J 6 bases, leaving 17 bases between the germline ends. In germline, CDR1 is MGHRA, CDR2 YSYEKL. The CDR3 runs to 14 residues. General study findings and limits: Barcode-sharing identical TCR molecules could underestimate highly expanded clone sizes.

Every naive CD8 library was made from between roughly 20,000 and 1,000,000 sorted cells with 10%, 30% or 50% RNA. The V gene is TRBV4-1, the J gene TRBJ1-6, with TRBD1 as a possible D gene (5 bases). The origin of this receptor is a human donor in good health. Some libraries in this study had Jurkat cell RNA spiked in. The sample was naive CD8+ T cells from blood, with Jurkat cell RNA spiked in. The subset is: FACS-sorted CD8+CD4-CCR7+CD45RA+ naive T cells. CDR3 coding DNA: TGCGCCGGGGGAGGGGCACAACTTAATTCACCCCTCCACTTT. It translates to CAGGGAQLNSPLHF.